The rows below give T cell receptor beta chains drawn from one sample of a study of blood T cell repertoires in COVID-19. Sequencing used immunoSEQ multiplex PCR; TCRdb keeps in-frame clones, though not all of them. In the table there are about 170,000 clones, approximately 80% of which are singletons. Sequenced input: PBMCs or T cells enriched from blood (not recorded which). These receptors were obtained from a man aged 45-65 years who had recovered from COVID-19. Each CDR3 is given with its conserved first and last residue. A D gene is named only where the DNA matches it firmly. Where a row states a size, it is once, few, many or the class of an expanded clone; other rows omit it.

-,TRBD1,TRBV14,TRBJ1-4,CASSPVDRVGEKLFF,TGTGCCAGCAGCCCAGTAGACAGGGTCGGAGAAAAACTGTTTTTT
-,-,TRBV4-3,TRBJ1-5,CASSQDLVQPQHF,TGCGCCAGCAGCCAAGATTTAGTACAGCCCCAGCATTTT
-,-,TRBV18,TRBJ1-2,CASSPLPTGPDRSVRYGYTF,TGTGCCAGCTCACCACTCCCCACAGGGCCAGACAGATCTGTACGCTATGGCTACACCTTC
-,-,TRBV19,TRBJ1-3,CARLRGSGNTIYF,TGTGCCAGGTTAAGGGGATCTGGAAACACCATATATTTT
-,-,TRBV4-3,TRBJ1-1,CASSRGLDNTEAFF,TGCGCCAGCAGCCGAGGACTGGACAACACTGAAGCTTTCTTT
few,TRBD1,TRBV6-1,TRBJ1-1,CASSDRDRSLRAFF,TGTGCCAGCAGTGACCGGGACAGGAGCCTACGAGCTTTCTTT
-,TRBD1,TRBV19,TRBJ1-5,CASSMAQGGGQPQHF,TGTGCCAGTAGTATGGCACAGGGGGGCGGTCAGCCCCAGCATTTT
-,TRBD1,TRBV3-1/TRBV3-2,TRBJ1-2,CASSHDGTVLTNGGYTF,TGTGCCAGCAGCCACGACGGGACAGTCTTGACGAACGGGGGCTACACCTTC
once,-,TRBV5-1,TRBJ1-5,CASRLFVGDNQPQHF,TGCGCCAGCAGGCTTTTCGTAGGGGACAATCAGCCCCAGCATTTT
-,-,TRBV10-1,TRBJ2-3,CASSLGGPMDTQYF,TGCGCCAGCAGCCTCGGGGGGCCAATGGATACGCAGTATTTT
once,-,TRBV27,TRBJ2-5,CASSSGPLKTQYF,TGTGCCAGCAGTTCTGGCCCCTTAAAGACCCAGTACTTC
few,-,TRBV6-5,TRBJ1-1,CASSYSNTGNTEAFF,TGTGCCAGCAGTTACTCGAATACGGGAAACACTGAAGCTTTCTTT
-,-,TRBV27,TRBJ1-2,CASSFAREGYGYTF,TGTGCCAGCAGTTTCGCCAGGGAGGGCTATGGCTACACCTTC
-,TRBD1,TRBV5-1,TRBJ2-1,CASSLGDRPLSNEQFF,TGCGCCAGCAGCCTCGGGGACAGGCCGCTAAGCAATGAGCAGTTCTTC
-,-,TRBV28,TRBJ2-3,CASSLGGGRGTDTQYF,TGTGCCAGCAGTTTGGGGGGGGGCCGAGGCACAGATACGCAGTATTTT
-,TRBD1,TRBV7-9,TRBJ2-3,CASSPQWDRNGPDTQYF,TGTGCCAGCAGCCCACAGTGGGACAGGAATGGTCCAGATACGCAGTATTTT
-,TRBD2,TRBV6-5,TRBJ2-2,CASGRGANTGELFF,TGTGCCAGCGGCCGGGGGGCGAACACCGGGGAGCTGTTTTTT
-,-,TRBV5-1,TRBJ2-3,CASSGGTGHTDTQYF,TGCGCCAGCAGCGGGGGGACGGGCCACACAGATACGCAGTATTTT
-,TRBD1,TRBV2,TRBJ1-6,CASSELETGHSPLHF,TGTGCCAGCAGTGAATTGGAGACAGGGCACTCACCCCTCCACTTT
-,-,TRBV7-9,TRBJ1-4,CASSIHPHRSEKLFF,TGTGCCAGCAGCATCCACCCCCACAGGAGTGAAAAACTGTTTTTT
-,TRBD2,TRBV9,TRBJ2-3,CASSVARGLGPDTQYF,TGTGCCAGCAGCGTAGCTAGAGGACTAGGGCCAGATACGCAGTATTTT
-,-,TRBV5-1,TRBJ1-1,CASSPRGGNTEAFF,TGCGCCAGCAGCCCTAGGGGGGGGAACACTGAAGCTTTCTTT
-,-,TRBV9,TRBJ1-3,CASSVGGRAGNTIYF,TGTGCCAGCAGCGTAGGCGGCCGCGCGGGGAACACCATATATTTT
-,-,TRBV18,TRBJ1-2,CASSPERDYGYTF,TGTGCCAGCTCACCAGAGCGGGACTATGGCTACACCTTC
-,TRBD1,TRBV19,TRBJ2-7,CASNSRDRGYYEQYF,TGTGCCAGTAATTCCCGGGACAGGGGATACTACGAGCAGTACTTC
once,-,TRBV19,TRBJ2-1,CASSIGRANNEQFF,TGTGCCAGTAGTATAGGTAGAGCAAACAATGAGCAGTTCTTC
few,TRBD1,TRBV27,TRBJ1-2,CASSLMGQGSNYGYTF,TGTGCCAGCAGTTTAATGGGACAGGGATCTAACTATGGCTACACCTTC
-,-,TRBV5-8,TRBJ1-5,CASARGTINQPQHF,TGTGCCAGCGCGAGGGGGACGATCAATCAGCCCCAGCATTTT
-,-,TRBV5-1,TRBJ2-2,CASSPARGGVITGELFF,TGCGCCAGCAGCCCGGCACGCGGCGGAGTTATCACCGGGGAGCTGTTTTTT
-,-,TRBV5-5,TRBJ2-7,CASSQTGAATYEQYF,TGTGCCAGCAGCCAGACGGGTGCAGCAACCTACGAGCAGTACTTC
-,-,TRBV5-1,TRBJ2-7,CASSLAGGAIHEQYF,TGCGCCAGCAGCTTGGCGGGGGGCGCTATCCACGAGCAGTACTTC
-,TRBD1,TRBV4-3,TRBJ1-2,CASSQEPDRGYGYTF,TGCGCCAGCAGCCAAGAGCCAGACAGGGGTTATGGCTACACCTTC
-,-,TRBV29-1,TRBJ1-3,CSATRDTSLTSGNTIYF,TGCAGCGCAACCAGGGACACCTCCCTTACCTCTGGAAACACCATATATTTT
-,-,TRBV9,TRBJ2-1,CASSERANEQFF,TGTGCCAGCAGCGAGCGGGCCAATGAGCAGTTCTTC
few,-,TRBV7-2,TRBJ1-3,CASSPRGGAAGNTIYF,TGTGCCAGCAGCCCTCGAGGAGGGGCTGCTGGAAACACCATATATTTT
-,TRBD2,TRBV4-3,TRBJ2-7,CASSRGTSSYEQYF,TGCGCCAGCAGCCGGGGGACTAGCTCCTACGAGCAGTACTTC
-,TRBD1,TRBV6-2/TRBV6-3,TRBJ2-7,CASSPRGQGASYEQYF,TGTGCCAGCAGTCCCCGGGGACAGGGTGCCTCCTACGAGCAGTACTTC
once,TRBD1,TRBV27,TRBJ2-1,CASSLYGTGRIGQFF,TGTGCCAGCAGTTTATACGGGACAGGGAGGATTGGGCAGTTCTTC
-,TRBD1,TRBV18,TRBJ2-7,CASSPGTARYEQYF,TGTGCCAGCTCACCAGGGACAGCGCGCTACGAGCAGTACTTC
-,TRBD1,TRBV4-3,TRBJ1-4,CASSQPTGNLNEKLFF,TGCGCCAGCAGCCAACCGACAGGGAACCTTAATGAAAAACTGTTTTTT
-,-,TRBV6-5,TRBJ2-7,CASSAGTEGQYF,TGTGCCAGCTCGGCCGGGACTGAGGGGCAGTACTTC
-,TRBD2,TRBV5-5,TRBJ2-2,CASSPRGGGASNTGELFF,TGTGCCAGCAGCCCGAGGGGCGGGGGGGCCTCGAACACCGGGGAGCTGTTTTTT
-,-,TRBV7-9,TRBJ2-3,CASTENGGPDTQYF,TGTGCCAGCACCGAGAACGGGGGGCCAGATACGCAGTATTTT
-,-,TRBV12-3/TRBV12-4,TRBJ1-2,CASSFNPTGYTF,TGTGCCAGCAGTTTTAACCCTACGGGCTACACCTTC
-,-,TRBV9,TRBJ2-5,CASSRTHNQETQYF,TGTGCCAGCAGCCGGACACATAATCAAGAGACCCAGTACTTC
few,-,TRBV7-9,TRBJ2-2,CASSPGGLTGSNTGELFF,TGTGCCAGCAGCCCAGGGGGGCTCACGGGATCAAACACCGGGGAGCTGTTTTTT
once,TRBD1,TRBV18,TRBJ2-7,CASSEGQVLYEQYF,TGTGCCAGCTCAGAGGGACAGGTTCTCTACGAGCAGTACTTC
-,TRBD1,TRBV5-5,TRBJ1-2,CASSPSVDRIYGYTF,TGTGCCAGCAGCCCCTCCGTGGACAGGATCTATGGCTACACCTTC
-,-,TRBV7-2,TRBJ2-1,CASSSSQYNEQFF,TGTGCCAGCAGCTCGTCCCAGTACAATGAGCAGTTCTTC
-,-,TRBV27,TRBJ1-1,CASSPRPQGLNTEAFF,TGTGCCAGCAGTCCCCGCCCCCAGGGCCTCAACACTGAAGCTTTCTTT
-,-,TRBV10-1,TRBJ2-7,CASSESRAGAQYF,TGCGCCAGCAGTGAGAGCCGAGCTGGGGCGCAGTACTTC
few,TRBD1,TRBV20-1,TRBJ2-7,CSASRRQGYEQYF,TGCAGTGCTAGTCGCCGACAGGGCTACGAGCAGTACTTC